Described below is a single T cell receptor beta chain sequence and its context. Original handling: By means of reference gene primer amplification, nucleated cell counts were estimated. Profiled with immunoSEQ multiplex PCR; TCRdb holds only in-frame clones, not every one. D and trimming were read from the DNA, whereas the V and J calls and clone size are those reported in that table. The sample contains a few hundred thousand clones, almost 90% of which appear only once. This record comes from a study of blood T cell repertoires in COVID-19. In the study overall: The United States, Italy and Spain supplied acute and convalescent COVID-19 samples. T cells, B-cell-depleted T cells, or PBMCs supplied cDNA or gDNA.

Germline V CDR1 and CDR2: SGHDT, YYEEEE. CDR3 length equals 14 residues. Trimming took off 0 bases at V and 6 bases at J, with 10 bases between the two ends. Sequenced: peripheral blood. The receptor comes from a man of 80 years or more with acute or convalescent COVID-19. J is TRBJ1-5 and V is TRBV5-6, with D hard to call. The DNA of the CDR3 is TGTGCCAGCAGCTTGGGAGGGTCGAGTCAGCCCCAGCATTTT. Translating gives CASSLGGSSQPQHF.